What follows are 12 T cell receptor beta chains derived from one specimen sequenced in a study of Ad26.COV2.S vaccination and SARS-CoV-2 variants. Method: immunoSEQ multiplex PCR; TCRdb's copy keeps in-frame clones and lacks some. The sample records 450,000 to 550,000 clones, 89% being singletons. Treatment in this sample: about 20 received Ad26.COV2.S at low or high dose, single or two shots; 5 received placebo; per-sample allocation not given. Sampling took place 63 days after the first vaccine or placebo injection. The material was peripheral blood, obtained in a trial of Ad26.COV2.S vaccine versus placebo. The receptors originated from a person aged 18-65 years who received the Ad26.COV2.S COVID-19 vaccine or a placebo.

V and J are TRBV6-5 and TRBJ2-3, with 7 bases fitting TRBD2. From germline, CDR1 is MNHEY and CDR2 SVGAGI. Trimming removed 1 base from V and 4 bases from J; junction bases left unmatched: 2. The CDR3 extends over 14 amino acids. CDR3 sequence (DNA): TGTGCCAGCAGTTACTACGGGAGGTCAGATACGCAGTATTTT. Encoded protein: CASSYYGRSDTQYF.

The chain recombines TRBV6-2 or TRBV6-3 with TRBJ1-6; D is perhaps TRBD1 (5 bases). The length of the CDR3 is 15 residues. Germline V gene sequence: CDR1 MNHEY, CDR2 SVGEGT. Trimming shortened V by 3 bases and J by 10 bases, and 16 bases separated the two germline ends. The CDR3 region has the DNA TGTGCCAGCAGTTATGCCGCAGGGTTGGGGTCACCCCTCCACTTT. Translated: CASSYAAGLGSPLHF.

This sequence joins TRBV5-1 and TRBJ2-3; 8 nucleotides match TRBD2. This CDR3 is 15 amino acids long. Germline V gene lookup returns CDR1 SGHRS and CDR2 YFSETQ. V was pared by 4 bases and J by 5 bases, with 9 bases of the junction left unmatched. CDR3 loop: CASSPGSLAGDTQYF. The DNA of the CDR3 is TGCGCCAGCAGCCCGGGGAGCCTAGCGGGAGATACGCAGTATTTT.

The rearrangement links TRBV19 to TRBJ2-1, with a tentative D call TRBD1 (6 bases). Germline V CDR1 and CDR2: LNHDA, SQIVND (reference sequence). V gave up 6 bases and J gave up 0 bases, with 18 bases separating them. The CDR3 runs 17 residues. The CDR3 here is CASRSLRGRGSYNEQFF. Written as DNA, the CDR3 is TGTGCCAGTAGGAGTTTGAGAGGCAGGGGCTCCTACAATGAGCAGTTCTTC.

The chain uses TRBV24-1 and TRBJ2-7, with D perhaps given as TRBD1 or TRBD2 (6 bases each). V lost 3 bases and J lost 0, with 11 bases in between. The length of the CDR3 is 15 residues. Germline CDR1 reads KGHDR; CDR2 reads SFDVKD. CDR3 loop: CATSDPRGGSYEQYF. As DNA, the CDR3 is TGTGCCACCAGTGATCCCAGGGGAGGCTCCTACGAGCAGTACTTC.

The chain joins TRBV6-2 or TRBV6-3 to TRBJ2-7; D ambiguous. V lost 4 bases, J lost 4 bases, and 17 bases lay in between. Looked up from germline, CDR1 is MNHEY and CDR2 is SVGEGT. This CDR3 has 15 residues. CDR3 residues: CASSWMDDGWYEQYF. The CDR3 nucleotides read TGTGCCAGCAGTTGGATGGACGACGGTTGGTACGAGCAGTACTTC.

The rearrangement links TRBV10-3 to TRBJ1-1, with unresolved D. Germline V gives CDR1 ENHRY, CDR2 SYGVKD. There are 16 residues in the CDR3. With 4 bases removed from V and 1 base from J, the gap between germline ends came to 16 bases. The CDR3: CAISGWLGPGNTEAFF. CDR3 bases: TGTGCCATCAGTGGATGGTTGGGTCCGGGGAACACTGAAGCTTTCTTT.

This chain connects TRBV3-1 (or the pseudogene TRBV3-2) to TRBJ1-4; TRBD1 agrees at 10 bases. The CDR3 consists of 16 residues. V trimming: 1 base; J trimming: 6 bases; junction bases outside the gene matches: 5. The germline V gene has CDR1 LGHDT and CDR2 YNNKEL (reference sequence). CDR3 residues: CASSQGAGTGDEKLFF. CDR3 nucleotides: TGTGCCAGCAGCCAAGGGGCAGGGACAGGGGATGAAAAACTGTTTTTT.

The genes are TRBV7-3 and TRBJ2-3; D may match TRBD1 or TRBD2 (6 bases each). There are 16 residues in the CDR3. From germline, CDR1 is SGHTA and CDR2 FQGTGA. V was clipped by 0 bases and J by 0 bases, with 10 bases between them. The CDR3 nucleotides read TGTGCCAGCAGCTTAACGTCGGGGGCTAGCACAGATACGCAGTATTTT. It translates to CASSLTSGASTDTQYF.

J is TRBJ1-3 and V is TRBV7-3; TRBD1 might be the D (5 bases). This CDR3 spans 15 amino acids. V lost 6 bases, J lost 0 bases, and 12 bases lay in between. Per germline, CDR1 SGHTA and CDR2 FQGTGA. The CDR3 reads CASSPKDSSGNTIYF. The CDR3 region has the DNA TGTGCCAGCAGTCCAAAAGACAGCTCTGGAAACACCATATATTTT.

The rearrangement links TRBV5-1 to TRBJ2-1, with a tentative D call TRBD2 (5 bases). In germline, CDR1 is SGHRS, CDR2 YFSETQ. The ends were cut back, 0 bases at V and 5 bases at J, with 9 bases in the middle. CDR3 length: 14 residues. CDR3 DNA sequence: TGCGCCAGCAGCTTGGTCGACTATGACAATGAGCAGTTCTTC. Translation gives CASSLVDYDNEQFF.

The chain recombines TRBV18 with TRBJ1-6; D gene uncertain. Germline V gene sequence: CDR1 KGHSH, CDR2 LQKENI. This CDR3 is built from 13 residues. V was clipped by 0 bases and J by 8 bases, with 5 bases between them. Here the CDR3 DNA reads TGTGCCAGCTCACCACCGTTTGATTCACCCCTCCACTTT. This codes for CASSPPFDSPLHF.